This T cell receptor (beta chain) came from a study of monozygotic twins with inflammatory bowel disease. Study-level results: Patient repertoires may carry noise from differing immunosuppressive treatments. Possibly because of limited power, concordant and discordant twins showed no difference in repertoire similarity. The study found lower TCRbeta diversity (inverse Simpson) in IBD patients than in healthy co-twins.

In regard to this clonotype: Its antigen is still unknown.

Looked up from germline, CDR1 is SGHAT and CDR2 is FQNNGV. CDR3 size: 14 residues. Molecular identifiers with 6-nucleotide sample barcodes were added during cDNA synthesis via template switching. TCRdb re-called the 5' RACE reads, yielding one record per CDR3 amino acid sequence without DNA. This sample's table has 210,000 or so distinct CDR3 sequences. The chain carries TRBV11-2 and TRBJ1-1. Source material: blood. This sequence originates from a human donor with ulcerative colitis or Crohn's disease, or a healthy co-twin of an affected twin (not recorded which). CDR3 amino acids: CASSLGIVNTEAFF.